This T cell receptor beta chain was profiled in a study of cytomegalovirus exposure and HLA in healthy donors. This clone appeared once. What it recognizes is unknown. The study, taken as a whole, reports: The listing of approximately 160 TCR beta chains classed them as cytomegalovirus-associated. Earlier findings revealed that most TCR beta V segments proved productive either about 87% or about 30% of the time. Further analysis, carried out later, found HLA-associated TCR beta chains more clonally expanded than equally common other chains.

PCR amplification relied on 60 Vbeta primers (plus 13 Jbeta primers). Produced via immunoSEQ multiplex PCR; TCRdb's table is partial and in-frame only. This table holds 150,000 to 200,000 clones, 78% found once. Germline CDR1 reads SGHTA; CDR2 reads FQGNSA. Trimming removed 5 bases at V and 3 bases at J, with 17 bases between. The CDR3 has 15 residues. Those who donated were healthy bone marrow donors. Sequenced: PBMCs. The chain carries TRBV7-2 and TRBJ2-7; D perhaps matches TRBD1 (8 bases). The TCR originated in a woman aged 40-49 years in good health and CMV-seropositive. The CDR3 region is CASSQGASGVYEQYF. Written as DNA, the CDR3 is TGTGCCAGCAGCCAGGGGGCAAGCGGGGTCTACGAGCAGTACTTC.